The clone carrying this T cell receptor (beta chain) was seen only once. The antigen remains undetermined. Assay: immunoSEQ multiplex PCR; the TCRdb copy retains only in-frame clones and omits some. This table has more than 150,000 clones, about 90% appearing once. These data come from a study of T cell responses to AZD1222 COVID-19 vaccine. General study results and limits: Spike-specific TCR breadth and depth went up after people got two AZD1222 doses. Reportedly, nearly half of unique spike TCRs recognized epitopes outside B.1.351/B.1.1.7 mutations. Among the donors, most were white British and more were female, and clonal diversity was possibly underestimated.

V was clipped by 8 bases and J by 8 bases; unmatched bases: 5. This CDR3 is built from 12 residues. Germline V gives CDR1 MNHEY, CDR2 SVGAGI. The TCR comes from an adult who received the AZD1222 COVID-19 vaccine. The genes are TRBV6-5 and TRBJ1-4; 7 bases match TRBD1. Sequences were derived from peripheral blood, sampled 28 days after the second AZD1222 dose. In DNA, the CDR3 is TGTGCCAGCCGACAGGGAGGGGAAAAACTGTTTTTT. This encodes CASRQGGEKLFF.